This TCR beta chain was recovered during a study of T cell changes during pregnancy in multiple sclerosis (dated by TCRdb to between 2018 and 2021). General notes on the study: The study looked at changes in the T cell repertoire across pregnancy in women with multiple sclerosis.

The CDR1 and CDR2 encoded by the germline V gene are KGHSH and LQKENI. V is cut by 3 bases and J by 6 bases, and the space between the germline ends is 11 bases. Including cysteine and phenylalanine, the CDR3 has 14 amino acids. The entry retains the CDR3 DNA only, 42 bases that are in frame from base 1. Comment on this clone: There is no known antigen for this receptor. Nothing much larger sits one base from this clone, and base qualities are not available.

Library method: the immunoSEQ multiplex PCR assay. TCRdb stores this immuneACCESS table with in-frame sequences only. Part of the clones is absent; in the studies checked, under half of the shortfall reflects unresolved V genes, and no reason is known for the rest. The table for this sample lists 55,000 to 70,000 clones; about 93% of them were counted only once. The ten most abundant clones make up less than 1.5% of the sample. Sequencing was performed on peripheral blood, taken in the third trimester of pregnancy. The chain uses TRBV18 and TRBJ1-4; TRBD1 is perhaps the D gene, given 6 matching bases. This TCR came from a female donor in good health, enrolled as a control in a pregnancy study. DNA sequence: TGTGCCAGCTCACCGGGCAGGGGATATGAAAAACTGTTTTTT. Translated, this gives CASSPGRGYEKLFF.